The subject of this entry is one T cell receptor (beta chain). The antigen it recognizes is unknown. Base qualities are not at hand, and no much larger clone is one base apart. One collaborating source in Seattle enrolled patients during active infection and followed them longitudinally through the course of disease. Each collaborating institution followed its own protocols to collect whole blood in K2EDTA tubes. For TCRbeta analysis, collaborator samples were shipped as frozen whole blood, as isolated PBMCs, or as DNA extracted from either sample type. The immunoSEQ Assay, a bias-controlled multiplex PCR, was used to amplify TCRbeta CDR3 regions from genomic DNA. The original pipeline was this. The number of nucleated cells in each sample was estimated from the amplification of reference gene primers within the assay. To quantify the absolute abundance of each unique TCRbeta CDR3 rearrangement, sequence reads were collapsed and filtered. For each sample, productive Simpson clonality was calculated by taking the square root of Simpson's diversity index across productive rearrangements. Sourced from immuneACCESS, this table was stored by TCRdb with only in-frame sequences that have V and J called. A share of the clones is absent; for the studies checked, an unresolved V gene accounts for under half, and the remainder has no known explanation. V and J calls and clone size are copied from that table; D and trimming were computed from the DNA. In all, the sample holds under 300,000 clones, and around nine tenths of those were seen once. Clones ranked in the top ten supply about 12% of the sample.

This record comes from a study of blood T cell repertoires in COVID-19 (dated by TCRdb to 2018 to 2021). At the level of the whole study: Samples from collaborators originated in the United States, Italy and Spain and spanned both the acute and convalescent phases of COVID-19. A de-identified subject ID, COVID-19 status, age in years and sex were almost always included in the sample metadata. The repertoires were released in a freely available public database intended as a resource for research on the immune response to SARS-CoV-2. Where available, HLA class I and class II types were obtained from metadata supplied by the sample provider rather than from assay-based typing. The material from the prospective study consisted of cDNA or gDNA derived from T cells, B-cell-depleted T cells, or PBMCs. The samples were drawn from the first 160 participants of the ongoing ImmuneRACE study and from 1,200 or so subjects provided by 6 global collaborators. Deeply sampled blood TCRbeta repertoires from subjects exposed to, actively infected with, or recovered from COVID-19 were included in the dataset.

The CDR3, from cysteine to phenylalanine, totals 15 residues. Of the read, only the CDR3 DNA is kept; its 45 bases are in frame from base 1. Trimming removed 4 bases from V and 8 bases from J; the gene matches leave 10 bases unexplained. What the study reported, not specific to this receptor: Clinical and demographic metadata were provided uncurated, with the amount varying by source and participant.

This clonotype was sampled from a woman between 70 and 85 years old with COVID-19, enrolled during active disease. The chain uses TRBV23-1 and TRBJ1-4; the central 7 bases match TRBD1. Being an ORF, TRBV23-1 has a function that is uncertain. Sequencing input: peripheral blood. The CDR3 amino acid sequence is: CASSPWTGSREKLFF. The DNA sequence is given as TGCGCCAGCAGTCCTTGGACAGGAAGTCGAGAAAAACTGTTTTTT.